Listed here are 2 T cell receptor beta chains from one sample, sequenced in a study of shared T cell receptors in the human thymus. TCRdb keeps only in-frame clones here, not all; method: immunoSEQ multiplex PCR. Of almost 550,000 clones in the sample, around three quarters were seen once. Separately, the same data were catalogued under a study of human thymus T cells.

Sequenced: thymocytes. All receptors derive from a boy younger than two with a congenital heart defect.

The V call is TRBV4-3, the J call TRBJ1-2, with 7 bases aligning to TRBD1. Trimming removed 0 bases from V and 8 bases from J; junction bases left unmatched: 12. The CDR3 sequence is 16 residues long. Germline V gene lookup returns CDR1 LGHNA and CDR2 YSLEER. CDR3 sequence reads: CASSQEPHRGSGGYTF. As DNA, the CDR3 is TGCGCCAGCAGCCAAGAACCGCACAGGGGCTCCGGGGGCTACACCTTC.

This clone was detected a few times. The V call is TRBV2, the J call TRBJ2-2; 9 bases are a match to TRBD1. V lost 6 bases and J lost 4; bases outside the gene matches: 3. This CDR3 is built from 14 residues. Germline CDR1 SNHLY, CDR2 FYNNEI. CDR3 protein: CASRRTGVTGELFF. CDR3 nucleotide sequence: TGTGCCAGCAGAAGGACAGGGGTCACCGGGGAGCTGTTTTTT.